These 2 T cell receptor beta chains were sequenced from one sample in a study of blood T cells in healthy people across ages. Together with a sample-barcoded 5' primer, a J-beta primer mix was included in a second PCR lasting about 7 to 11 cycles. TCRdb re-analysed the 5' RACE reads in MiXCR, keeping a single row per CDR3 protein. The table shows 580,000 or so distinct CDR3 sequences, with 45% to 55% occurring only once. The sequencing sample was made of blood. The receptors were gathered from an elderly man in good health.

The chain couples TRBV10-3 to TRBJ2-7, with 11 bases that match TRBD1. The CDR3 spans 13 residues. The junction had 6 bases not matched to a gene; V was cut back by 10 bases and J by 4 bases. Germline loops: CDR1 ENHRY, CDR2 SYGVKD. CDR3 residues: CATRGQGVYEQYF. DNA of the CDR3: TGTGCCACGAGGGGACAGGGGGTGTACGAGCAGTACTTC.

The DNA for the CDR3 is TGCGCCAGCACCGTCTCCGGTCTGGAGAACGAGCAGTACTTC. Its protein is CASTVSGLENEQYF. The V call is TRBV5-1, the J call TRBJ2-7, with no clear D. Germline assignment: CDR1 SGHRS and CDR2 YFSETQ. There are 14 residues in the CDR3. V lost 6 bases, J lost 5 bases, and 18 bases lay in between.